Below, one T cell receptor beta chain is given with its context. No antigen is known for it. CDR1 and CDR2 (germline): MNHEY, SVGAGI. The CDR3 has 13 amino acids. V lost 4 bases to trimming and J lost 5 bases, with 9 bases between them. Four PCR rounds used nested alpha and beta constant region primers plus the SP2 primer. MiXCR was run by TCRdb on the 5' RACE reads, yielding one entry per CDR3 protein. The repertoire consists of 56,000 or so distinct CDR3 sequences, with under 10% occurring once and the leading ten covering approximately 9.7%. The sample belongs to a study of naive and memory T cell subsets. Points from the study as a whole: Potentially, T cell activation and differentiation skew this RNA-based measurement.

A UMI-containing oligonucleotide was joined by 3' ligation to the TCR cDNA template. Unsorted total RNA, roughly 1 to 1000 ng, was DNase treated before reverse transcription. The clonotype was recovered from a female donor in good health. V is TRBV6-5 and J is TRBJ2-1, with a tentative D call TRBD1 (6 bases). CDR3 region: CASSSRQDNEQFF. For the CDR3, the DNA is TGTGCCAGCAGTTCCAGACAGGACAATGAGCAGTTCTTC.